The 21 T cell receptor beta chains presented below share a single source sample, sequenced in a study of blood T cell repertoires in COVID-19. Produced via immunoSEQ multiplex PCR; TCRdb's table is partial and in-frame only. The sample yields roughly 66,000 clones, approximately 86% seen once. Sequenced sample: peripheral blood. The source is a man aged 55-75 years with acute or convalescent COVID-19.

Comment on this clone: At the DNA level, this CDR3 is encoded by other sequences in the same sample as well. The V call is TRBV5-6, the J call TRBJ1-2, with TRBD1 as a possible D gene (6 bases). Germline V CDR1 and CDR2: SGHDT, YYEEEE. CDR3 length equals 13 residues. Deletions cut 4 bases from V and 2 bases from J, with 9 bases between. CDR3 sequence reads: CASSLDRNYGYTF. The CDR3 nucleotides read TGTGCCAGCAGCCTAGACAGGAACTATGGCTACACCTTC.

J is TRBJ2-5 and V is TRBV27, with TRBD1 matching 10 bases. Germline V gene sequence: CDR1 MNHEY, CDR2 SMNVEV (reference sequence). The J segment lost 7 bases and the V segment lost 6 bases, leaving 11 bases of the junction unmatched. The CDR3 contains 15 residues. CDR3 residues: CASSYTGQGMGTQYF. Written as DNA, the CDR3 is TGTGCCAGCAGCTATACGGGACAGGGGATGGGGACCCAGTACTTC.

V gene TRBV19 combines with J gene TRBJ1-1; TRBD1 might be the D (5 bases). Trimming took off 7 bases at V and 1 base at J, with 10 bases between the two ends. Looked up from germline, CDR1 is LNHDA and CDR2 is SQIVND (reference sequence). This CDR3 is built from 13 residues. The DNA of the CDR3 is TGTGCCAGTACCGGGGGACCGAACACTGAAGCTTTCTTT. Amino acids: CASTGGPNTEAFF. Full variable domain (remainder filled in from reference TRBV19 and TRBJ1-1): DGGITQSPKYLFRKEGQNVTLSCEQNLNHDAMYWYRQDPGQGLRLIYYSQIVNDFQKGDIAEGYSVSREKKESFPLTVTSAQKNPTAFYLCASTGGPNTEAFFGQGTRLTVV.

The rearrangement joins TRBV3-1 (or the pseudogene TRBV3-2) to TRBJ2-7, with 7 bases identical to TRBD2. V dropped 0 bases and J dropped 2; count of bases not matched to a gene: 4. The CDR3 runs to 15 residues. CDR1 is LGHDT, CDR2 YNNKEL, per germline (reference sequence). CDR3 loop: CASSQDLAAPYEQYF. The CDR3 nucleotides read TGTGCCAGCAGCCAAGACCTAGCGGCCCCCTACGAGCAGTACTTC.

This sequence joins TRBV6-5 and TRBJ1-3; the match to TRBD1 covers 8 bases. CDR3 size: 14 residues. From germline, CDR1 is MNHEY and CDR2 SVGAGI. V shed 6 bases and J 5 bases; nucleotides not matched to a gene: 6. The CDR3 is CASRPPGGRNTIYF. In DNA form, the CDR3 reads TGTGCCAGCAGACCTCCAGGGGGCAGAAACACCATATATTTT.

The chain combines TRBV19 with TRBJ1-5; a possible D gene is TRBD1 (6 bases). The V gene's germline CDR1 is LNHDA and CDR2 SQIVND (reference sequence). V lost 6 bases, J lost 2 bases, and 14 bases lay in between. This CDR3 has 15 amino acids. The CDR3 protein is CASRDLGAGNQPQHF. The CDR3 DNA follows: TGTGCCAGTAGAGACCTGGGGGCCGGCAATCAGCCCCAGCATTTT.

The chain joins TRBV7-2 to TRBJ1-1; no definite D call. V lost 2 bases to trimming and J lost 4 bases, with 17 bases between them. This CDR3 comprises 16 residues. Germline V CDR1 and CDR2: SGHTA, FQGNSA. This CDR3 is CASSLPNGNPGTEAFF. As DNA, the CDR3 is TGTGCCAGCAGCTTACCAAACGGAAACCCAGGCACTGAAGCTTTCTTT.

V usage is TRBV5-6 and J usage is TRBJ1-2, with D perhaps TRBD1 (6 bases). Germline assignment: CDR1 SGHDT and CDR2 YYEEEE. CDR3 length: 13 amino acids. Trimming left V 2 bases short and J 4 bases short, with 9 bases between. CDR3 region: CASSLGGRYGYTF. Here the CDR3 DNA reads TGTGCCAGCAGCTTAGGGGGACGCTATGGCTACACCTTC.

V gene TRBV5-6 combines with J gene TRBJ2-2; D gene uncertain. Germline values: CDR1 SGHDT, CDR2 YYEEEE. Trimming pared 0 bases from V and 4 bases from J, leaving 4 bases between. The CDR3 extends over 13 amino acids. CDR3 sequence: CASSLAGTGELFF. CDR3 in DNA: TGTGCCAGCAGCTTGGCCGGCACCGGGGAGCTGTTTTTT.

The chain employs TRBV7-6 and TRBJ1-6; no definite D call. This CDR3 is built from 13 residues. CDR1 is SGHVS and CDR2 is FNYEAQ in the germline V gene. Trimming shortened V by 4 bases and J by 10 bases, and 11 bases separated the two germline ends. The CDR3 reads CASSSHRESPLHF. CDR3 nucleotide sequence: TGTGCCAGCAGCTCTCATCGGGAATCACCCCTCCACTTT.

The chain uses TRBV4-2 and TRBJ2-5, with no clear D. The length of the CDR3 is 13 residues. Trimming left V 0 bases short and J 4 bases short, with 6 bases between. Germline V gene data show CDR1 as LGHNA and CDR2 as YNFKEQ. CDR3: CASSQDRAETQYF. The DNA of the CDR3 is TGTGCCAGCAGCCAAGATCGAGCAGAGACCCAGTACTTC.

V is TRBV23-1 and J is TRBJ2-7, with 7 bases lining up with TRBD1. TRBV23-1 belongs to the ORF category, with a function that is uncertain. This CDR3 spans 14 amino acids. Trimming took 2 bases from V and 9 from J; bases not matched to a gene: 10. The CDR3 reads CASSQRSTGSVQYV. The DNA of the CDR3 is TGCGCCAGCAGTCAACGGTCGACAGGGTCGGTGCAGTACGTC.

The V call is TRBV5-1, the J call TRBJ2-3, with D uncertain. Germline V gene data show CDR1 as SGHRS and CDR2 as YFSETQ. V shed 5 bases and J shed 0 bases, with 10 bases lying between them. This CDR3 is built from 14 residues. DNA of the CDR3: TGCGCCAGCAGTTTCGAGACTAGCACAGATACGCAGTATTTT. Its protein product is CASSFETSTDTQYF.

The V and J genes are TRBV6-2 or TRBV6-3 and TRBJ1-5, with 7 bases aligning to TRBD1. Per germline, CDR1 MNHEY and CDR2 SVGEGT. V lost 2 bases and J lost 0; bases outside the gene matches: 7. The CDR3 extends over 17 amino acids. The CDR3 loop reads CASSYLRTGISNQPQHF. The DNA for the CDR3 is TGTGCCAGCAGTTACCTCCGGACAGGCATTAGCAATCAGCCCCAGCATTTT.

The chain combines TRBV6-2 or TRBV6-3 with TRBJ2-7; the D gene is possibly TRBD2 (6 bases). This CDR3 has 14 residues. The V and J ends lost 6 bases and 0 bases respectively, with 12 bases between them. Germline V lookup: CDR1 MNHEY, CDR2 SVGEGT. The CDR3 is CASSWDWSSYEQYV. The CDR3 DNA reads TGTGCCAGCAGCTGGGACTGGAGCTCCTACGAGCAGTACGTC.

The table lists this clone with a few counts. The chain combines TRBV5-6 with TRBJ2-7, with TRBD1 matching over 8 bases. This CDR3 comprises 14 residues. Unmatched junction bases numbered 4, after V lost 0 bases and J lost 5 bases. Per the germline V gene, CDR1 is SGHDT and CDR2 is YYEEEE. In DNA form, the CDR3 reads TGTGCCAGCAGCTTGGGGACAGGGTCTAACGAGCAGTACGTC. This encodes CASSLGTGSNEQYV.

J is TRBJ2-5 and V is TRBV6-5; the D gene is possibly TRBD1 (6 bases). V was cut by 7 bases and J by 1 base, with 13 bases left in between. Germline V gene lookup returns CDR1 MNHEY and CDR2 SVGAGI. This CDR3 is 14 amino acids long. CDR3 sequence: CASTPGTSQETQYF. The CDR3 DNA follows: TGTGCCAGCACTCCCGGGACATCCCAAGAGACCCAGTACTTC.

This rearrangement joins TRBV24-1 to TRBJ2-2; D is uncertain. The CDR3 extends over 12 amino acids. The V gene lost 5 bases and the J gene lost 4 bases, with 4 bases spanning the gap. Germline V CDR1 and CDR2: KGHDR, SFDVKD. The CDR3 DNA reads as TGTGCCACCAGTGCCCGCACCGGGGAGCTGTTTTTT. It encodes CATSARTGELFF.

This chain uses TRBV11-2 with TRBJ2-2, with D perhaps matching TRBD1 (6 bases). Germline V gene data show CDR1 as SGHAT and CDR2 as FQNNGV. The CDR3 is 13 amino acids. Trimming left V 4 bases short and J 5 bases short, with 8 bases between. CDR3 sequence: CASSWQGTGELFF. CDR3 sequence (DNA): TGTGCCAGCAGCTGGCAGGGGACCGGGGAGCTGTTTTTT.

This chain connects TRBV7-9 to TRBJ1-4; 9 bases match TRBD1. The CDR3 is 16 amino acids. V dropped 5 bases and J dropped 5; count of bases not matched to a gene: 9. Germline-derived CDR1 and CDR2 are SEHNR and FQNEAQ (reference sequence). Here the CDR3 reads CASSPNDRGMNEKLFF. The CDR3 nucleotides are TGTGCCAGCAGCCCAAACGACAGGGGGATGAATGAAAAACTGTTTTTT.

The gene calls are TRBV29-1 and TRBJ1-2; tentative D call: TRBD1 (6 bases). Trimming removed 5 bases at V and 5 bases at J, with 12 bases between. Germline CDR1 and CDR2: SQVTM and ANQGSEA. The CDR3 runs 12 residues. CDR3: CSVNREGYGYTF. The CDR3 DNA is TGCAGCGTTAACAGGGAAGGGTATGGCTACACCTTC.